This T cell receptor (beta chain) was documented in a study of T cell responses to AZD1222 COVID-19 vaccine. Findings of the study overall: It should be noted that donors were predominantly white British and more often female, and clonal diversity was possibly underestimated. Baseline seropositives among AZD1222 recipients totaled only five to seven.

Whether given at about 4 or about 12 weeks, second doses were pooled. Germline assignment: CDR1 MNHEY and CDR2 SMNVEV (reference sequence). The CDR3 consists of 11 residues. V lost 7 bases, J lost 4 bases, and 7 bases lay in between. Repertoires were generated with immunoSEQ multiplex PCR, while TCRdb's copy carries only in-frame clones and drops some. The table lists 150,000 to 200,000 clones, just over 90% of them singletons, with approximately 1.3% in the top ten. Regarding this clone: Its specificity is unknown.

This receptor was identified in an adult who received the AZD1222 COVID-19 vaccine. The chain combines TRBV27 with TRBJ1-1; D gene uncertain. The sequences come from peripheral blood, collected 28 days after the second AZD1222 dose. The CDR3 coding sequence is TGTGCCAGCAAGTGGGGCACTGAAGCTTTCTTT. Its protein product is CASKWGTEAFF.